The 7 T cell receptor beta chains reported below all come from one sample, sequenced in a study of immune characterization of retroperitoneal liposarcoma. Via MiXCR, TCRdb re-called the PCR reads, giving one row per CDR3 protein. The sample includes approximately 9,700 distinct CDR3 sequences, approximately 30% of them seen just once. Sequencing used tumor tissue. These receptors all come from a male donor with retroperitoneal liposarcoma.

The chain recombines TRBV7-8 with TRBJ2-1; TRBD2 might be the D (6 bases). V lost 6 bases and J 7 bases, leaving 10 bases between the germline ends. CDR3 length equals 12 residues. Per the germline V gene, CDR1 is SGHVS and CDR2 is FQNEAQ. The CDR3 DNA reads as TGTGCCAGCAGTACACTAGCAAATGAGCAGTTCTTC. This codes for CASSTLANEQFF.

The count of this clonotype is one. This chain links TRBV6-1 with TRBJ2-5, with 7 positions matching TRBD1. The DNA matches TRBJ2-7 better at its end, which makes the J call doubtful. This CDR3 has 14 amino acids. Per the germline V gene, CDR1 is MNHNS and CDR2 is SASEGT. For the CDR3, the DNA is TGTGCCAGCAGACCTACTAGACAGGGATACGAGCAGTACTTC. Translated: CASRPTRQGYEQYF.

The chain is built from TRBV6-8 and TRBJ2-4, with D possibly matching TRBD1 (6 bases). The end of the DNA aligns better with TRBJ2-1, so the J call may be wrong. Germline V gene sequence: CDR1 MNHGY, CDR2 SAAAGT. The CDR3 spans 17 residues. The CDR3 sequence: CASSPWTVGRAKNIQFF. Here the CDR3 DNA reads TGTGCCAGCAGCCCCTGGACAGTAGGGCGGGCCAAAAACATTCAGTTCTTC.

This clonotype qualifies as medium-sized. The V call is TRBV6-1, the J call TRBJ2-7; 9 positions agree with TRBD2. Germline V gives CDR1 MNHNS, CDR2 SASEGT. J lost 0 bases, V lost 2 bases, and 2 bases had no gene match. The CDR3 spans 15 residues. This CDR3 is CASSEFSGSSYEQYF. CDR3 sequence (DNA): TGTGCCAGCAGTGAATTTAGCGGGAGCTCCTACGAGCAGTACTTC.

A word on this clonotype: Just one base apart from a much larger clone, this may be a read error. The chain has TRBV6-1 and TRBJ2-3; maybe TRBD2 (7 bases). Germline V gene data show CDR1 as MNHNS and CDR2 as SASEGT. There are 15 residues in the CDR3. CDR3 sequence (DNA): TGTGCCAGCAGTGAAGGGGGGGGCTCCTACAATGAGCACTACTTC. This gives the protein CASSEGGGSYNEHYF.

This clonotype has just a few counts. Here the CDR3 reads CASSEDTYNEQFF. CDR3 nucleotides: TGTGCCAGCAGTGAAGACACCTACAATGAGCAGTTCTTC. The chain links TRBV6-1 to TRBJ2-1, with D hard to call. This CDR3 is 13 amino acids long. Germline V gene lookup returns CDR1 MNHNS and CDR2 SASEGT. V lost 1 base to trimming and J lost 2 bases, with 3 bases between them.

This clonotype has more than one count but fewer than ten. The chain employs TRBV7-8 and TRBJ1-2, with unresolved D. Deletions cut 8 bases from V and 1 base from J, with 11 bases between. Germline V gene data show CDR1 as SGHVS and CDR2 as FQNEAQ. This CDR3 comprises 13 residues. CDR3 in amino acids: CASGDYINYGYTF. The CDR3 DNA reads TGTGCCAGCGGCGATTATATTAACTATGGCTACACCTTC.